This TCR beta chain was retrieved from a study of T-cell memory formation after mild COVID-19. Study as a whole: Largely, the TCR clusters proved donor specific.

After removal of 7 bases from V and 10 bases from J, the junction contained 10 bases not matched to a gene. The germline V gene encodes CDR1 SQVTM and CDR2 ANQGSEA. This CDR3 spans 13 amino acids. As regards this clonotype: The antigen is unknown.

5'RACE with constant-segment primers yielded barcoded, UMI-tagged TCR alpha and TCR beta cDNA libraries. TCRdb reanalysed the 5' RACE reads using MiXCR and keeps one entry per CDR3 protein. This table holds roughly 200,000 distinct CDR3 sequences, around a fifth found once. General study findings and limits: Contracting CD8+ clones were enriched in EMRA, CD4+ mainly in CM and EM. Several responding clones turned up in pre-infection memory, indicating that cross-reactive memory may have taken part.

This receptor was obtained from an adult woman who had mild COVID-19 (a few samples of this study predate the infection). Cell type and time point are not known. The specimen was PBMCs or a T cell subset sorted from them (not recorded which). V gene TRBV29-1 combines with J gene TRBJ1-4, with 9 bases aligning to TRBD1. CDR3 loop: CSARDRDYGKLFF. The CDR3 region has the DNA TGCAGCGCCAGGGACAGGGATTACGGAAAACTGTTTTTT.